This TCR beta chain was documented in a study of regulatory T cells in long-lasting Graves disease. Study information: Patients newly diagnosed with Graves' had been on antithyroid drugs for under 3 months.

Study observations and caveats: Under persistent disease, TRBV28, TRBJ1-2 and TRBJ2-5 were used preferentially.

To note about this clonotype: Its specificity is not known.

As for time point: newly diagnosed GD, antithyroid drugs for less than 3 months. The TCR library was made from RNA that had been extracted from PBMCs in TRIzol. V was cut by 4 bases and J by 8 bases, with 13 bases left in between. This CDR3 comprises 13 residues. Arm-PCR of CDR3 regions and iRepertoire HTBI primers were used to build TCR beta libraries. How the authors handled the data: Sample data revealed fewer than 70 TRBV and some 13 TRBJ segments. One entry per CDR3 protein, called by TCRdb with MiXCR from the multiplex PCR reads. None of the V and J calls come from the authors' own analysis; TCRdb made them. This sample has a few hundred thousand distinct CDR3 sequences, with 10% to 15% found just once. These same data were also listed under a study on T cells in Graves' hyperthyroidism and ophthalmopathy. From that report: Diagnosing involved the use of clinical symptoms, serum thyroxine and TRAb, thyroid ultrasound and orbital computed tomography.

This chain connects TRBV12-3 or TRBV12-4 to TRBJ2-3; D is perhaps TRBD1 or TRBD2 (5 bases each). The sequence was obtained from a woman in her late teens or twenties with Graves disease. Source: peripheral blood mononuclear cells (PBMCs), taken at new diagnosis, from a patient treated with antithyroid drugs. The CDR3 region is CASSSDWGITQYF. The CDR3 nucleotides are TGTGCCAGCAGTTCGGACTGGGGGATTACGCAGTATTTT.